Below, 21 T cell receptor beta chains from the same sample are listed, as sequenced in a study of monozygotic twins with inflammatory bowel disease (dated by TCRdb to between 2018 and 2021). The library was prepared using 5' RACE. Sequencing was performed on an Illumina HiSeq 2500. TCRdb reprocessed the reads and lists each CDR3 protein sequence as a single entry, with no DNA. The sample table on file contains 400,000 or so distinct CDR3 sequences. The ten largest clonotypes hold more than 2% of the sample. Material for sequencing was blood. These TCRs come from a human donor with ulcerative colitis or Crohn's disease, or a healthy co-twin of an affected twin (not recorded which).

The chain employs TRBV14 and TRBJ1-1. CDR1 and CDR2 (germline): SGHDN, FVKESK. The CDR3 length is 14 residues. The chain's CDR3 is CASSQSPKNTEAFF.

V gene TRBV4-1 combines with J gene TRBJ2-2; TCRdb gives TRBD1 as the D gene, but with no DNA this cannot be confirmed. The CDR3 extends over 16 amino acids. Per germline, CDR1 MGHRA and CDR2 YSYEKL. The CDR3 sequence: CASSQAGTEITGELFF.

This CDR3 is CASSHQGGSYEQYF. The genes are TRBV4-3 and TRBJ2-7; the D call of TRBD1 rests on TCRdb alone, since no DNA is present to check it. CDR3 length: 14 amino acids. Germline loops: CDR1 LGHNA, CDR2 YSLEER.

V is TRBV21-1 and J is TRBJ2-2; there is no DNA to check the TCRdb D call of TRBD1. TRBV21-1 has pseudogene status. CDR3 length: 16 amino acids. The CDR3: CASSTAGTGRPGELFF.

The chain links TRBV12-3 or TRBV12-4 to TRBJ1-6; TCRdb selects TRBD1, and the lack of DNA leaves this call unchecked. The CDR3 length is 15 residues. CDR3 loop: CASSSTTGFNSPLHF.

The chain is built from TRBV7-8 and TRBJ1-5; the D call from TCRdb, TRBD1, cannot be confirmed without DNA. Germline CDR1 reads SGHVS; CDR2 reads FQNEAQ. There are 15 residues in the CDR3. The CDR3: CASSLAGTLNQPQHF. Drawing the rest from reference TRBV7-8 and TRBJ1-5, the complete variable domain is GAGVSQSPRYKVAKRGQDVALRCDPISGHVSLFWYQQALGQGPEFLTYFQNEAQLDKSGLPSDRFFAERPEGSVSTLKIQRTQQEDSAVYLCASSLAGTLNQPQHFGDGTRLSIL.

The chain recombines TRBV20-1 with TRBJ2-1; TCRdb indicates TRBD2, and absent DNA this call remains unverified. Germline loops: CDR1 DFQATT, CDR2 SNEGSKA (reference sequence). CDR3 size: 16 residues. CDR3 loop: CSAPVVAGVKYNEQFF.

This chain connects TRBV27 to TRBJ1-2; TCRdb reports TRBD1, a call that lacks DNA to check it against. This CDR3 spans 12 amino acids. Germline assignment: CDR1 MNHEY and CDR2 SMNVEV (reference sequence). The CDR3 here is CASSGQSYGYTF.

J is TRBJ2-3 and V is TRBV7-9. This CDR3 spans 14 amino acids. Germline V gives CDR1 SEHNR, CDR2 FQNEAQ (reference sequence). The chain's CDR3 is CASSFIGDTDTQYF.

V and J are TRBV24-1 and TRBJ2-1; TCRdb's D call, TRBD2, is unchecked because there is no DNA. The CDR3 is made up of 16 amino acids. Germline CDR1 KGHDR, CDR2 SFDVKD. CDR3 sequence reads: CATSDFRREGNNEQFF.

V is TRBV20-1 and J is TRBJ2-3; as DNA is missing, the TRBD1 call by TCRdb cannot be tested. CDR3 length: 14 residues. Germline values: CDR1 DFQATT, CDR2 SNEGSKA (reference sequence). This CDR3 reads CSVNLGQGSDTQYF.

J is TRBJ1-1 and V is TRBV20-1; TCRdb gives TRBD1 as the D gene, but with no DNA this cannot be confirmed. CDR1 is DFQATT, CDR2 SNEGSKA, per germline (reference sequence). The CDR3 spans 14 residues. The chain's CDR3 is CSAMVQGGNTEAFF.

The chain employs TRBV27 and TRBJ2-3; the TRBD2 assignment by TCRdb is unverifiable without DNA. The CDR3 contains 17 residues. CDR1 and CDR2 from the germline V gene are MNHEY and SMNVEV (reference sequence). The CDR3 spells CASSPTKLARYTDTQYF.

J is TRBJ2-2 and V is TRBV20-1. This CDR3 contains 14 residues. In germline, CDR1 is DFQATT, CDR2 SNEGSKA (reference sequence). The chain's CDR3 is CSAARQRNTGELFF.

The CDR3 sequence: CASSQDGTSGAYEQYF. This sequence joins TRBV4-2 and TRBJ2-7; checking the TCRdb D call of TRBD2 is not possible without DNA. The CDR3 has 16 amino acids. The V gene's germline CDR1 is LGHNA and CDR2 YNFKEQ.

The chain couples TRBV4-1 to TRBJ2-2; the D call from TCRdb, TRBD2, cannot be confirmed without DNA. The V gene's germline CDR1 is MGHRA and CDR2 YSYEKL. This CDR3 is built from 18 residues. This CDR3 is CASSPSRTGTRNTGELFF.

V and J are TRBV11-2 and TRBJ2-5; TCRdb proposes TRBD2, but this gene call is untestable without DNA. Germline V CDR1 and CDR2: SGHAT, FQNNGV. CDR3 size: 16 residues. The CDR3 loop is CASSFGLAGGEETQYF.

V usage is TRBV30 and J usage is TRBJ1-5; TCRdb calls TRBD1, which cannot be checked without DNA. CDR1 and CDR2 from the germline V gene are GTSNPN and SVGIG (reference sequence). The CDR3 contains 15 residues. The CDR3 spells CAWSVGGTVNQPQHF.

V is TRBV3-1 and J is TRBJ2-4; TCRdb indicates TRBD1, and absent DNA this call remains unverified. This CDR3 contains 16 residues. The V gene's germline CDR1 is LGHDT and CDR2 YNNKEL (reference sequence). This CDR3 is CASSQGSATGLNIQYF.

The J gene is TRBJ1-2, the V gene TRBV6-6; the TCRdb call, TRBD1, lacks DNA for checking. CDR3 length equals 14 residues. Germline CDR1 MNHNY, CDR2 SVGAGI (reference sequence). This CDR3 reads CASSRQGGADGYTF.

This chain connects TRBV5-1 to TRBJ2-3; lacking DNA, the TRBD1 call made by TCRdb goes unchecked. Germline lookup yields CDR1 SGHRS and CDR2 YFSETQ. The CDR3 runs 15 residues. The CDR3 protein is CASSPRTASTDTQYF.